Reported below is one T cell receptor beta chain. Researchers divided each subset's genomic DNA evenly across several immunoSEQ plates. Here immunoSEQ multiplex PCR was the method, and the copy in TCRdb shows in-frame clones only, minus some. The data contain some 2.1 million clones, around 96% of them singletons. Naive CD8 cells were CD45RO-negative, positively selected for CCR7, excluding terminally differentiated effector memory CD45RA+ cells. This CDR3 spans 15 amino acids. Germline V gene lookup returns CDR1 SGHAT and CDR2 FQNNGV. Trimming removed 1 base at V and 7 bases at J, with 14 bases between. These data originate in a study of shared clonotypes between healthy human individuals. Turning to the study itself: Per donor, three plates held CD4 naive cells, three held CD4 memory, two held CD8 naive and one held CD8 memory.

The chain employs TRBV11-2 and TRBJ2-4; D is undetermined. The sequence was collected from a man aged 18 to 29 in good health. The sample was naive CD8+ T cells sorted from blood. The CDR3 DNA reads TGTGCCAGCAGCTTAGGTACGGACGGAGCGAACATTCAGTACTTC. Translation: CASSLGTDGANIQYF.